The 24 T cell receptor beta chains listed next were all sequenced from one sample in a study of STAT5B mutations in CD4+ large granular lymphocyte leukemia. The assay was immunoSEQ multiplex PCR, and TCRdb's table has in-frame clones only and misses some. The repertoire holds tens of thousands of clones, with roughly 81% as singletons. The specimen was CD4+ T cells from blood buffy coats. The receptors come from a human donor in good health.

The chain links TRBV21-1 to TRBJ1-1. TRBV21-1 is labeled a pseudogene. CDR3 length: 15 amino acids. CDR3 sequence (DNA): TGTGCCAGCAGCCATGAGGGCAAGGAAAACACTGAAGCTTTCTTT. Translation: CASSHEGKENTEAFF.

J is TRBJ2-2 and V is TRBV19, with 9 bases matching TRBD1. V trimming: 6 bases; J trimming: 4 bases; junction bases outside the gene matches: 9. The CDR3 length is 16 residues. From germline, CDR1 is LNHDA and CDR2 SQIVND (reference sequence). DNA of the CDR3: TGTGCCAGTAGGCCCGGGACAGGGTCCGTCACCGGGGAGCTGTTTTTT. As protein: CASRPGTGSVTGELFF. Drawing the rest from reference TRBV19 and TRBJ2-2, the complete variable domain is DGGITQSPKYLFRKEGQNVTLSCEQNLNHDAMYWYRQDPGQGLRLIYYSQIVNDFQKGDIAEGYSVSREKKESFPLTVTSAQKNPTAFYLCASRPGTGSVTGELFFGEGSRLTVL.

The CDR3 reads CASSPTVDPREQYF. CDR3 in DNA: TGTGCCAGCTCACCTACTGTTGACCCGCGAGAGCAGTACTTC. The chain joins TRBV18 to TRBJ2-7; D not certain. Trimming removed 3 bases from V and 7 bases from J, with 16 bases in between. Germline V gives CDR1 KGHSH, CDR2 LQKENI. This CDR3 comprises 14 residues.

The V call is TRBV7-2, the J call TRBJ2-1, with a possible D match to TRBD2 (6 bases). V dropped 5 bases and J dropped 6 bases, with 14 bases sitting between them. This CDR3 spans 14 amino acids. In germline, CDR1 is SGHTA, CDR2 FQGNSA. The CDR3 reads CASSGGTYPNEQFF. The CDR3 nucleotides read TGTGCCAGCAGCGGCGGGACCTACCCCAATGAGCAGTTCTTC.

V gene TRBV29-1 combines with J gene TRBJ1-5, with D possibly TRBD1 on 6 matching bases. The CDR3 totals 15 residues. Germline V CDR1 and CDR2: SQVTM, ANQGSEA. V was trimmed by 5 bases and J by 4 bases, leaving 18 bases between them. The CDR3 nucleotides read TGCAGCGTTTCCCTGGGGGGGGGACAAAATCAGCCCCAGCATTTT. This sequence encodes CSVSLGGGQNQPQHF.

The V call is TRBV18, the J call TRBJ1-2; the D gene is possibly TRBD1 (6 bases). The germline V and J ends were trimmed by 6 bases and 4 bases, with 18 bases remaining between them. The CDR3 sequence is 15 residues long. CDR1 KGHSH and CDR2 LQKENI come from the germline V gene. The CDR3 loop is CASSPTGRGSYGYTF. CDR3 DNA: TGTGCCAGCTCGCCTACAGGGCGGGGAAGCTATGGCTACACCTTC.

CDR3: CAWGRLGEQFF. The CDR3 DNA follows: TGTGCCTGGGGAAGGCTTGGTGAGCAGTTCTTC. This chain connects TRBV30 to TRBJ2-1, with D unclear. This CDR3 has 11 residues. The ends were cut back, 5 bases at V and 9 bases at J, with 11 bases in the middle. The germline V gene has CDR1 GTSNPN and CDR2 SVGIG (reference sequence).

The chain links TRBV4-2 to TRBJ1-4; TRBD1 might be the D (5 bases). Between the trimmed V and J ends, which lost 0 bases and 8 bases, there was a span of 13 bases. This CDR3 region has 15 residues. In germline, CDR1 is LGHNA, CDR2 YNFKEQ. The CDR3 loop reads CASSQDSGEGEKLFF. DNA of the CDR3: TGTGCCAGCAGCCAAGATTCGGGGGAAGGAGAAAAACTGTTTTTT.

The V and J genes are TRBV7-8 and TRBJ2-2, with a possible D match to TRBD2 (6 bases). The CDR3 is 14 residues long. V was clipped by 11 bases and J by 6 bases, with 19 bases between them. Germline CDR1 SGHVS, CDR2 FQNEAQ. CDR3: CAGGGSGGAGELFF. The CDR3 DNA is TGTGCCGGCGGAGGTTCTGGAGGGGCCGGGGAGCTGTTTTTT.

V and J are TRBV5-1 and TRBJ2-5, with no clear D. Between the trimmed V and J ends, which lost 0 bases and 0 bases, there was a span of 9 bases. Per the germline V gene, CDR1 is SGHRS and CDR2 is YFSETQ. The CDR3 is made up of 15 amino acids. The CDR3 sequence: CASSLALTYQETQYF. CDR3 nucleotides: TGCGCCAGCAGCTTGGCACTGACGTACCAAGAGACCCAGTACTTC.

The chain combines TRBV27 with TRBJ2-1, with TRBD2 identical over 8 bases. The CDR3 has 15 residues. Germline V CDR1 and CDR2: MNHEY, SMNVEV (reference sequence). The J segment lost 3 bases and the V segment lost 4 bases, leaving 5 bases of the junction unmatched. The CDR3 spells CASSSLTSDYNEQFF. DNA of the CDR3: TGTGCCAGCAGTTCATTGACTAGCGACTACAATGAGCAGTTCTTC.

This chain connects TRBV5-1 to TRBJ2-7; D possibly corresponds to TRBD2 (6 bases). There are 14 residues in the CDR3. The V end was cut by 2 bases, the J end by 2 bases, with 11 bases between. CDR1 and CDR2 from the germline V gene are SGHRS and YFSETQ. The CDR3 loop is CASSFERGTYEQYF. The CDR3 DNA reads as TGCGCCAGCAGCTTCGAACGGGGGACCTACGAGCAGTACTTC.

V is TRBV5-1 and J is TRBJ1-3, with a tentative D call TRBD1 (5 bases). V was pared by 0 bases and J by 0 bases, with 7 bases between. The length of the CDR3 is 15 residues. CDR1 and CDR2 from the germline V gene are SGHRS and YFSETQ. CDR3 amino acids: CASSLGDGSGNTIYF. The CDR3 nucleotides read TGCGCCAGCAGCTTGGGGGACGGCTCTGGAAACACCATATATTTT. Variable domain in full (rest from reference TRBV5-1 and TRBJ1-3): KAGVTQTPRYLIKTRGQQVTLSCSPISGHRSVSWYQQTPGQGLQFLFEYFSETQRNKGNFPGRFSGRQFSNSRSEMNVSTLELGDSALYLCASSLGDGSGNTIYFGEGSWLTVV.

The chain couples TRBV7-9 to TRBJ2-3; TRBD1 matches at 8 bases. The V and J ends lost 5 bases and 8 bases, in that order; junction bases with no gene match: 6. CDR3 length: 13 residues. Germline CDR1 reads SEHNR; CDR2 reads FQNEAQ (reference sequence). CDR3 in amino acids: CASSQTGAGTQYF. CDR3 DNA: TGTGCCAGCAGCCAGACAGGGGCGGGTACGCAGTATTTT. Full variable domain (missing parts from reference TRBV7-9 and TRBJ2-3): DTGVSQNPRHKITKRGQNVTFRCDPISEHNRLYWYRQTLGQGPEFLTYFQNEAQLEKSRLLSDRFSAERPKGSFSTLEIQRTEQGDSAMYLCASSQTGAGTQYFGPGTRLTVL.

The V and J genes are TRBV27 and TRBJ1-1; D is uncertain. This CDR3 spans 15 amino acids. With 5 bases removed from V and 1 base from J, the gap between germline ends came to 14 bases. Germline lookup yields CDR1 MNHEY and CDR2 SMNVEV (reference sequence). For the CDR3, the DNA is TGTGCCAGCAGTCCCACAGTTACGGCGAACACTGAAGCTTTCTTT. Its protein is CASSPTVTANTEAFF.

The rearrangement links TRBV4-1 to TRBJ1-5; 8 positions match TRBD1. The CDR3 totals 16 residues. In germline, CDR1 is MGHRA, CDR2 YSYEKL. The J segment lost 4 bases and the V segment lost 2 bases, leaving 7 bases of the junction unmatched. The CDR3 spells CASSQPLTGVNQPQHF. CDR3 DNA sequence: TGCGCCAGCAGCCAACCTTTGACAGGGGTAAATCAGCCCCAGCATTTT.

The CDR3 loop is CATSRVDTGNSPLHF. In DNA, the CDR3 is TGTGCCACCAGCAGAGTGGACACCGGCAATTCACCCCTCCACTTT. This chain connects TRBV15 to TRBJ1-6, with a possible D match to TRBD1 (5 bases). Germline CDR1 is LNHNV and CDR2 is YYDKDF (reference sequence). The CDR3 sequence is 15 residues long. Trimming took 1 base from V and 7 from J, leaving 11 bases between them.

In regard to this clone: The junction and the germline gene differ at one end; a read error may be behind it. The same CDR3 can be traced to other DNA sequences in this sample. V usage is TRBV19 and J usage is TRBJ2-7; a weak D match, TRBD1 (5 bases). Germline V gene sequence: CDR1 LNHDA, CDR2 SQIVND (reference sequence). There are 14 residues in the CDR3. CDR3 in amino acids: CASSIVAGTYEQYF. The CDR3 DNA is TGCGCCAGTAGTATAGTTGCAGGGACCTACGAGCAGTACTTC.

This chain connects TRBV4-1 to TRBJ2-1; D is unclear. The germline V and J ends were trimmed by 0 bases and 0 bases, with 6 bases remaining between them. The CDR3 covers 15 residues. From germline, CDR1 is MGHRA and CDR2 YSYEKL. The CDR3 spells CASSQDPVSYNEQFF. In DNA, the CDR3 is TGCGCCAGCAGCCAAGATCCCGTCTCCTACAATGAGCAGTTCTTC.

The chain has TRBV28 and TRBJ1-1; 8 bases line up with TRBD1. The CDR3 covers 15 residues. Per the germline V gene, CDR1 is MDHEN and CDR2 is SYDVKM. V trimming: 5 bases; J trimming: 4 bases; junction bases outside the gene matches: 9. As DNA, the CDR3 is TGTGCCAGCAGTATACCACAGGGGGGAGGCACTGAAGCTTTCTTT. Protein: CASSIPQGGGTEAFF.

CDR3 residues: CASGPSGAAGETQYF. Written as DNA, the CDR3 is TGCGCCAGCGGCCCCTCCGGGGCGGCGGGGGAGACCCAGTACTTC. This chain connects TRBV5-1 to TRBJ2-5; possibly TRBD2 for D (6 bases). Trimming took off 7 bases at V and 5 bases at J, with 21 bases between the two ends. This CDR3 region has 15 residues. CDR1 and CDR2 from the germline V gene are SGHRS and YFSETQ.

With regard to this clone: The sample has other DNA sequences that encode this CDR3 too. The chain has TRBV6-6 and TRBJ1-5; D might be TRBD1 (6 bases). Trimming removed 4 bases from V and 3 bases from J, with 10 bases in between. Germline V gene data show CDR1 as MNHNY and CDR2 as SVGAGI (reference sequence). This CDR3 contains 14 residues. In DNA, the CDR3 is TGTGCCAGCAGTTCAACAGGGTACAATCAGCCCCAGCATTTT. Protein: CASSSTGYNQPQHF.

This sequence joins TRBV9 and TRBJ1-4; D gene ambiguous. The CDR3 sequence is 14 residues long. V was cut by 2 bases and J by 7 bases, with 12 bases left in between. The germline gives CDR1 SGDLS, CDR2 YYNGEE. CDR3 amino acids: CASSVLDPPEKLFF. In nucleotides, the CDR3 is TGTGCCAGCAGCGTTCTGGACCCCCCTGAAAAACTGTTTTTT. The full variable domain, its missing parts supplied by reference TRBV9 and TRBJ1-4, is DSGVTQTPKHLITATGQRVTLRCSPRSGDLSVYWYQQSLDQGLQFLIQYYNGEERAKGNILERFSAQQFPDLHSELNLSSLELGDSALYFCASSVLDPPEKLFFGSGTQLSVL.

The CDR3 DNA is TGCGCCAGCAGCTTTTCGGGACACAGCTCTGGGGCCAACGTCCTGACTTTC. This codes for CASSFSGHSSGANVLTF. This chain uses TRBV5-1 with TRBJ2-6, with D maybe TRBD1 (6 bases). Trimming removed 2 bases at V and 0 bases at J, with 12 bases between. Germline V gene lookup returns CDR1 SGHRS and CDR2 YFSETQ. This CDR3 has 17 residues.